Below, 17 T cell receptor beta chains from the same sample are listed, as sequenced in a study of blood T cells in healthy people across ages. Using a J-beta primer mix together with a sample-barcoded 5' primer, a second PCR was run for about 6 to 11 cycles. TCRdb re-called the 5' RACE reads through MiXCR, storing one row per CDR3 protein. Of roughly 640,000 distinct CDR3 sequences detected, approximately 30% appear once; the ten largest clones hold less than 20%. What was sequenced was blood. These receptors came from a woman of 80 years or more in good health.

This clonotype has at least ten counts. This sequence joins TRBV7-2 and TRBJ2-7, with 11 nucleotides matching TRBD1. The germline CDR1 and CDR2 sequences are SGHTA and FQGNSA. This CDR3 is 15 amino acids long. Trimming at V came to 6 bases and at J to 3 bases, leaving 7 bases not matched to a gene. The CDR3 nucleotides read TGTGCCAGCAGGCGGGACAGGGGGGAGTTCTACGAGCAGTACTTC. Its translation is CASRRDRGEFYEQYF.

This clonotype has a count of ten or more. V is TRBV15 and J is TRBJ2-1; TRBD2 might be the D (7 bases). Per the germline V gene, CDR1 is LNHNV and CDR2 is YYDKDF (reference sequence). This CDR3 is 14 amino acids long. V dropped 4 bases and J dropped 4 bases, with 11 bases sitting between them. CDR3 coding DNA: TGTGCCACCAGCACGCGGGGGCCTTACAATGAGCAGTTCTTC. Its translation: CATSTRGPYNEQFF.

This clonotype was seen repeatedly, ten times or more. The V and J genes are TRBV5-6 and TRBJ2-7; 7 bases line up with TRBD1. The CDR3 runs to 13 residues. With 1 base clipped from V and 3 bases from J, the junction kept 1 base outside the gene matches. In germline, CDR1 is SGHDT, CDR2 YYEEEE. The CDR3 bases are TGTGCCAGCAGCTTGACAGGGGTCTACGAGCAGTACTTC. It codes for CASSLTGVYEQYF.

Turning to this clonotype: The CDR3 ends on some other residue instead of the conserved phenylalanine or tryptophan, so this is likely a read error. The V gene is TRBV4-1, the J gene TRBJ2-4; the match to TRBD1 covers 8 bases. This CDR3 is built from 14 residues. Trimming removed 0 bases from V and 7 bases from J; junction bases left unmatched: 2. CDR1 MGHRA and CDR2 YSYEKL come from the germline V gene. The CDR3 DNA reads as TGCGCCAGCAGCCAAGATAACAGGGGGAACATTCAGTACTAC. It specifies CASSQDNRGNIQYY.

This clonotype was seen at least ten times. V and J are TRBV5-1 and TRBJ1-4; D not certain. The V gene's germline CDR1 is SGHRS and CDR2 YFSETQ. The length of the CDR3 is 14 residues. V was clipped by 0 bases and J by 3 bases, with 6 bases between them. As DNA, the CDR3 is TGCGCCAGCAGCTTGGGTCGACCTAATGAAAAACTGTTTTTT. It specifies CASSLGRPNEKLFF.

The rearrangement joins TRBV7-6 to TRBJ2-7; the D gene is possibly TRBD2 (6 bases). The CDR3 spans 13 residues. Germline V gene sequence: CDR1 SGHVS, CDR2 FNYEAQ. CDR3 DNA: TGTGCTAGCTCTAGCGACCTCACCTACGAGCAGTACTTC. Its translation is CASSSDLTYEQYF.

The chain recombines TRBV12-3 or TRBV12-4 with TRBJ2-3; D assignment may be TRBD1 or TRBD2 (6 bases each). V lost 6 bases and J 15 bases, leaving 28 bases between the germline ends. The CDR3 has 15 residues. Here the CDR3 DNA reads TGTGCCAGCAGACAAAGGGGGGCCAAAGCAGATGTGCAATATTTT. This sequence encodes CASRQRGAKADVQYF.

In regard to this clonotype: Possible read error: a much larger clone is one base away. V usage is TRBV5-1 and J usage is TRBJ2-1; TRBD2 aligns across 9 bases. The CDR3 length is 14 residues. Germline loops: CDR1 SGHRS, CDR2 YFSETQ. CDR3 coding DNA: TGCACCAGCAGTACTTTGCGGGGGGGCCGTGAGCAGTTCTTC. This translates into CTSSTLRGGREQFF.

In its sample, this clonotype was seen many times. The chain couples TRBV15 to TRBJ2-5; 9 nucleotides agree with TRBD2. Germline CDR1 is LNHNV and CDR2 is YYDKDF (reference sequence). V lost 1 base, J lost 9 bases, and 15 bases stayed unmatched. The CDR3 loop spans 17 amino acids. CDR3 protein: CATSRGSLAGGTQAQYF. CDR3 nucleotide sequence: TGTGCCACCAGCAGAGGTTCCCTGGCGGGGGGGACCCAGGCCCAGTACTTC. Based on the CDR3 plus reference TRBV15 and TRBJ2-5, the full variable domain is DAMVIQNPRYQVTQFGKPVTLSCSQTLNHNVMYWYQQKSSQAPKLLFHYYDKDFNNEADTPDNFQSRRPNTSFCFLDIRSPGLGDTAMYLCATSRGSLAGGTQAQYFGPGTRLLVL.

This clonotype was detected many times. This chain connects TRBV7-6 to TRBJ2-3; D unclear. The CDR3 runs 14 residues. Germline-derived CDR1 and CDR2 are SGHVS and FNYEAQ. With 5 bases removed from V and 0 bases from J, the gap between germline ends came to 9 bases. The CDR3 loop reads CASSQKFSTDTQYF. The CDR3 region has the DNA TGTGCCAGCAGCCAGAAATTTAGCACAGATACGCAGTATTTT.

The CDR3: CASSVGLAAYEQYF. The CDR3 coding sequence is TGTGCCAGCAGCGTAGGACTAGCGGCCTACGAGCAGTACTTC. The chain employs TRBV9 and TRBJ2-7, with 9 bases aligning to TRBD2. Looked up from germline, CDR1 is SGDLS and CDR2 is YYNGEE. Trimming at V came to 0 bases and at J to 2 bases, leaving 0 bases not matched to a gene. The CDR3 runs to 14 residues.

This clonotype was observed a handful of times. The gene calls are TRBV2 and TRBJ2-5; 9 positions match TRBD2. Germline assignment: CDR1 SNHLY and CDR2 FYNNEI. The CDR3 consists of 16 residues. V shed 2 bases, J shed 3 bases, and the junction held 7 bases outside the gene matches. The chain's CDR3 is CASSEIGRGGKETQYF. DNA of the CDR3: TGTGCCAGCAGTGAAATAGGGCGGGGGGGCAAAGAGACCCAGTACTTC.

On this clonotype: A much larger clone lies a single base off, so this may be a read error. The chain couples TRBV24-1 to TRBJ2-5; TRBD2 might be the D (5 bases). The J call may be in error: the DNA end matches TRBJ2-7 better. Per the germline V gene, CDR1 is KGHDR and CDR2 is SFDVKD. The CDR3 sequence is 15 residues long. For the CDR3, the DNA is TGTGCCGCCAGTGATCGTAGAGGGATATCTGACGAGCAGTACTTC. Translating gives CAASDRRGISDEQYF.

This clonotype has at least ten counts. The V gene is TRBV7-9, the J gene TRBJ1-1, with TRBD1 matching 9 bases. This CDR3 has 17 amino acids. From germline, CDR1 is SEHNR and CDR2 FQNEAQ (reference sequence). After removal of 4 bases from V and 2 bases from J, the junction contained 11 bases not matched to a gene. CDR3 bases: TGTGCCAGCAGCTCCCGCCGAAGGACAGGGGATAACACTGAAGCTTTCTTT. Translation gives CASSSRRRTGDNTEAFF. The variable domain in full, completed from reference TRBV7-9 and TRBJ1-1, reads DTGVSQNPRHKITKRGQNVTFRCDPISEHNRLYWYRQTLGQGPEFLTYFQNEAQLEKSRLLSDRFSAERPKGSFSTLEIQRTEQGDSAMYLCASSSRRRTGDNTEAFFGQGTRLTVV.

Comments on this clonotype: A much larger clone is a single base away; this may be a read error. This chain joins TRBV2 and TRBJ1-5; no clear D. The CDR3 length is 13 residues. The V gene lost 8 bases and the J gene lost 5 bases, with 13 bases spanning the gap. Germline assignment: CDR1 SNHLY and CDR2 FYNNEI. The CDR3 region is CASARINDQPQHF. CDR3 DNA sequence: TGTGCCAGCGCGCGAATTAACGATCAGCCCCAGCATTTT.

The table lists this clonotype with a few counts. A much larger clone lies a single base off, so this may be a read error. V and J are TRBV20-1 and TRBJ2-1, with D tentatively TRBD1 (5 bases). There are 15 residues in the CDR3. Germline values: CDR1 DFQATT, CDR2 SNEGSKA (reference sequence). The V and J ends lost 0 bases and 13 bases respectively, with 22 bases between them. The CDR3, as DNA: TGCAGTGCTAGAGATCTCTTGGGGCGACAAGAGACCCAGTTCTTC. Translation gives CSARDLLGRQETQFF.

The V and J genes are TRBV29-1 and TRBJ2-7; 9 bases line up with TRBD1. Germline lookup yields CDR1 SQVTM and CDR2 ANQGSEA. The CDR3 sequence is 14 residues long. Unmatched junction bases numbered 10, after V lost 4 bases and J lost 6 bases. The CDR3 is CSVVPTGTGSEQYF. In DNA, the CDR3 is TGCAGCGTTGTTCCCACCGGGACAGGGAGCGAGCAGTACTTC.